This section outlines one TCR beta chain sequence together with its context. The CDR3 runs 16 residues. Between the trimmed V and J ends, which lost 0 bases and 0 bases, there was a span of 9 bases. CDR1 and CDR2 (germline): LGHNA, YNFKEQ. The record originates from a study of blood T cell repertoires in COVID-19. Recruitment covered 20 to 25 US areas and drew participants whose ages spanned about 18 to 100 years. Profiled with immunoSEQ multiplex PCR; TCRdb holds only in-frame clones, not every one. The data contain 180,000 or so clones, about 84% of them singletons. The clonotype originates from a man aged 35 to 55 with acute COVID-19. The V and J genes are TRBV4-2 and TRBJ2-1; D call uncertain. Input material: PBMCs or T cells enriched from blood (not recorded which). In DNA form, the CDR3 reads TGTGCCAGCAGCCAAGAGCGAATGAGCTCCTACAATGAGCAGTTCTTC. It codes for CASSQERMSSYNEQFF.